Below are 10 T cell receptor beta chains sequenced from a single sample in a study of blood T cell repertoires in COVID-19. TCRdb's table, derived via immunoSEQ multiplex PCR, lists solely in-frame clones and lacks some. The sample lists around 150,000 clones, around 90% occurring once. Input material: peripheral blood. These receptors were obtained from a man between 60 and 75 years old with active or convalescent COVID-19.

This clone was seen only a few times. The chain's CDR3 is CATRQFSGNTIYF. In nucleotides, the CDR3 is TGTGCCACTAGACAGTTCTCTGGAAACACCATATATTTT. The chain couples TRBV19 to TRBJ1-3; TRBD1 might be the D (5 bases). The CDR3 has 13 amino acids. The V gene's germline CDR1 is LNHDA and CDR2 SQIVND (reference sequence). The V end lost 10 bases, the J end lost 0 bases, and 10 bases lay between the germline ends. Full variable domain (missing parts from reference TRBV19 and TRBJ1-3): DGGITQSPKYLFRKEGQNVTLSCEQNLNHDAMYWYRQDPGQGLRLIYYSQIVNDFQKGDIAEGYSVSREKKESFPLTVTSAQKNPTAFYLCATRQFSGNTIYFGEGSWLTVV.

J is TRBJ2-1 and V is TRBV10-3, with D possibly matching TRBD2 (5 bases). The V and J ends lost 0 bases and 4 bases respectively, with 10 bases between them. Germline-derived CDR1 and CDR2 are ENHRY and SYGVKD. The CDR3 has 15 amino acids. The CDR3 DNA reads TGTGCCATCAGTGAGTCGGGCGGGTCTTACAATGAGCAGTTCTTC. This gives the protein CAISESGGSYNEQFF.

The rearrangement joins TRBV19 to TRBJ2-7; TRBD2 matches 7 bases. This CDR3 is 18 amino acids long. Germline V gene lookup returns CDR1 LNHDA and CDR2 SQIVND (reference sequence). The V gene end was trimmed by 0 bases and the J gene end by 3 bases; junction bases not matched to a gene: 14. CDR3 loop: CASSIEAGLASGNYEQYF. CDR3 DNA: TGTGCCAGTAGTATAGAAGCGGGGCTCGCGTCGGGGAACTACGAGCAGTACTTC.

This sequence joins TRBV19 and TRBJ2-6; D is ambiguous. The CDR3 extends over 16 amino acids. V lost 8 bases, J lost 1 base, and 15 bases lay in between. Germline V gene data show CDR1 as LNHDA and CDR2 as SQIVND (reference sequence). CDR3 bases: TGTGCCAGTGAAGTAGGATCGGAGTCTGGGGCCAACGTCCTGACTTTC. The encoded protein is CASEVGSESGANVLTF.

J is TRBJ2-1 and V is TRBV9; tentative D call: TRBD1 (5 bases). The CDR3 runs 14 residues. The ends were cut back, 0 bases at V and 2 bases at J, with 6 bases in the middle. The germline CDR1 and CDR2 sequences are SGDLS and YYNGEE. Here the CDR3 DNA reads TGTGCCAGCAGCGTAGAGGGGCCCTACAATGAGCAGTTCTTC. Amino acids: CASSVEGPYNEQFF. Together with reference TRBV9 and TRBJ2-1, the CDR3 gives the full variable domain: DSGVTQTPKHLITATGQRVTLRCSPRSGDLSVYWYQQSLDQGLQFLIQYYNGEERAKGNILERFSAQQFPDLHSELNLSSLELGDSALYFCASSVEGPYNEQFFGPGTRLTVL.

Comment on this clone: At one boundary the junction diverges from the germline segment, which might be a read error. This chain connects TRBV5-5 to TRBJ2-1; TRBD1 matches 7 bases. The germline V gene has CDR1 SGHKS and CDR2 YYEKEE (reference sequence). The CDR3 runs to 12 residues. Here the CDR3 DNA reads TGTGCCAGCAGCTCCGACAGGGCCAATTCCCTCTTC. Translated, it gives CASSSDRANSLF.

This clone appeared a single time. The V call is TRBV18, the J call TRBJ2-1, with a tentative D call TRBD1 (5 bases). This CDR3 has 15 amino acids. Germline lookup yields CDR1 KGHSH and CDR2 LQKENI. V was cut by 2 bases and J by 5 bases, with 13 bases left in between. In DNA form, the CDR3 reads TGTGCCAGCTCACCAGAGCAGGGAATGGACAATGAGCAGTTCTTC. It codes for CASSPEQGMDNEQFF.

V usage is TRBV18 and J usage is TRBJ2-7, with 11 bases identical to TRBD2. From germline, CDR1 is KGHSH and CDR2 LQKENI. V shed 1 base and J 6 bases; nucleotides not matched to a gene: 2. The CDR3 consists of 14 residues. The CDR3 DNA reads TGTGCCAGCTCACCACTAGCGGGAGGGTTCGAGCAGTACTTC. Its translation is CASSPLAGGFEQYF.

This chain joins TRBV7-8 and TRBJ2-7; 8 bases are shared with TRBD1. CDR3 size: 14 residues. Germline CDR1 reads SGHVS; CDR2 reads FQNEAQ. Trimming at V came to 5 bases and at J to 2 bases, leaving 5 bases not matched to a gene. The CDR3 sequence is CASSPGQGPYEQYF. DNA of the CDR3: TGTGCCAGCAGCCCCGGACAGGGCCCCTACGAGCAGTACTTC. Supplemented by reference TRBV7-8 and TRBJ2-7, the full variable domain reads GAGVSQSPRYKVAKRGQDVALRCDPISGHVSLFWYQQALGQGPEFLTYFQNEAQLDKSGLPSDRFFAERPEGSVSTLKIQRTQQEDSAVYLCASSPGQGPYEQYFGPGTRLTVT.

Remarks on this clone: The sample has other DNA sequences that encode this CDR3 too. This chain connects TRBV6-2 or TRBV6-3 to TRBJ2-7; 8 bases are shared with TRBD1. V was pared by 5 bases and J by 4 bases, with 1 base of the junction left unmatched. Germline loops: CDR1 MNHEY, CDR2 SVGEGT. CDR3 length equals 12 residues. This chain's CDR3 is CASSRQGYEQYF. In DNA, the CDR3 is TGTGCCAGCAGTCGACAGGGGTACGAGCAGTACTTC.